A selection of T cell receptor beta chains follows, all from one sample in a study of blood T cell repertoires in COVID-19. Produced via immunoSEQ multiplex PCR; TCRdb's table is partial and in-frame only. Among about 310,000 clones listed, approximately 88% were seen once. The sequencing input was PBMCs or T cells enriched from blood (not recorded which). These receptors were collected from a woman younger than 30 who had recovered from COVID-19. The CDR3 runs from the conserved cysteine through the conserved F or W. The D gene is left open where the match is weak. The listing skips clone size in some rows; elsewhere it reads once, few, many or a size class.

TRBV20-1	-	TRBJ2-1	-	CSASPAGLYNEQFF	TGCAGTGCTAGTCCAGCGGGCTTATACAATGAGCAGTTCTTC
TRBV28	TRBD1	TRBJ2-1	-	CASSNPRQGADEQFF	TGTGCCAGCAGTAACCCCCGGCAGGGGGCAGATGAGCAGTTCTTC
TRBV27	TRBD1	TRBJ1-6	-	CASSLFLGIGTGAASNSPLHF	TGTGCCAGCAGTTTATTTCTAGGGATCGGGACAGGGGCCGCTTCGAATTCACCCCTCCACTTT
TRBV29-1	-	TRBJ1-1	-	CSVRSLAGKNTEAFF	TGCAGCGTCCGCAGCCTGGCAGGGAAGAACACTGAAGCTTTCTTT
TRBV10-3	-	TRBJ2-2	-	CAIGQKTAAGELFF	TGTGCCATAGGGCAGAAAACAGCGGCCGGGGAGCTGTTTTTT
TRBV5-5	-	TRBJ1-2	-	CASSLGSYGYTF	TGTGCCAGCAGCTTGGGTAGTTATGGCTACACCTTC
TRBV3-1/TRBV3-2	-	TRBJ2-7	-	CASSLWRDSYEQYF	TGTGCCAGCAGTCTCTGGCGGGATTCCTACGAGCAGTACTTC
TRBV6-5	TRBD1	TRBJ2-6	-	CASRKTGGANVLTF	TGTGCCAGCAGAAAGACAGGGGGGGCCAACGTCCTGACTTTC
TRBV10-3	-	TRBJ2-1	-	CAISADKSYNEQFF	TGTGCCATCAGTGCTGACAAGTCCTACAATGAGCAGTTCTTC
TRBV11-3	TRBD1	TRBJ2-1	-	CASSLHPGQKNEQFF	TGTGCCAGCAGCTTACATCCGGGACAGAAAAATGAGCAGTTCTTC
TRBV12-3/TRBV12-4	-	TRBJ2-7	-	CASSLAGTYEQYF	TGTGCCAGCAGTTTAGCCGGGACCTACGAGCAGTACTTC
TRBV5-1	TRBD1	TRBJ1-2	many	CASSLAGQGTGYTF	TGCGCCAGCAGCTTGGCGGGACAGGGAACCGGCTACACCTTC
TRBV9	-	TRBJ2-1	few	CASREISSYNEQFF	TGTGCCAGCAGGGAGATCAGCTCCTACAATGAGCAGTTCTTC
TRBV7-8	TRBD1	TRBJ1-4	-	CASSARQGMGEKLFF	TGTGCCAGCAGCGCCCGACAGGGGATGGGGGAAAAACTGTTTTTT
TRBV7-7	TRBD2	TRBJ2-3	-	CASSLGGLAGRDTDTQYF	TGTGCCAGCAGCTTAGGGGGACTAGCGGGAAGAGACACAGATACGCAGTATTTT
TRBV7-9	TRBD1	TRBJ2-7	-	CASSSRGDRAGEQYF	TGTGCCAGCAGCTCACGGGGGGACAGGGCCGGCGAGCAGTACTTC
TRBV5-1	-	TRBJ1-4	-	CASSLGGLNEKLFF	TGCGCCAGCAGCTTGGGGGGCCTTAATGAAAAACTGTTTTTT
TRBV28	-	TRBJ1-1	-	CASSKTNGGWNTEAFF	TGTGCCAGCAGTAAGACAAACGGGGGATGGAACACTGAAGCTTTCTTT
TRBV3-1/TRBV3-2	TRBD2	TRBJ2-3	-	CASSPGLAGVSTDTQYF	TGTGCCAGCAGCCCGGGACTAGCGGGGGTCAGCACAGATACGCAGTATTTT
TRBV5-1	-	TRBJ2-7	-	CASSLVVGGVYEQYF	TGCGCCAGCAGCTTGGTTGTGGGCGGGGTTTACGAGCAGTACTTC
TRBV7-9	-	TRBJ2-7	once	CASSSTYEQYF	TGTGCCAGCAGCTCAACATACGAGCAGTACTTC
TRBV10-3	-	TRBJ1-2	once	CAISEPPTGGGYTF	TGTGCCATCAGTGAGCCACCAACTGGGGGCGGCTACACCTTC
TRBV28	TRBD1	TRBJ1-4	-	CASRLRDRGGSEKLFF	TGTGCCAGCAGGCTCCGGGACAGGGGAGGAAGTGAAAAACTGTTTTTT
TRBV18	-	TRBJ2-3	-	CASSPLQRADTQYF	TGTGCCAGCTCACCTCTTCAGCGGGCAGATACGCAGTATTTT
TRBV3-1/TRBV3-2	TRBD1	TRBJ1-2	-	CASSVTTGNYGYTF	TGTGCCAGCAGCGTTACGACAGGGAACTATGGCTACACCTTC
TRBV27	TRBD1	TRBJ1-5	once	CASSYLQGSSVQPQHF	TGTGCCAGCAGCTATCTACAGGGGTCCTCTGTTCAGCCCCAGCATTTT
TRBV5-1	-	TRBJ1-1	-	CASSQSFRGNTEAFF	TGCGCCAGCAGCCAATCGTTCAGGGGGAACACTGAAGCTTTCTTT
TRBV7-2	-	TRBJ2-7	few	CASSLARSSYEQYF	TGTGCCAGCAGCTTAGCTCGGAGCTCCTACGAGCAGTACTTC
TRBV7-2	-	TRBJ1-5	-	CASSPRQTSNQPQHF	TGTGCCAGCAGCCCGAGACAGACTAGCAATCAGCCCCAGCATTTT
TRBV4-1	-	TRBJ2-1	-	CASSHHPGLTNEQFF	TGCGCCAGCAGCCATCATCCGGGACTGACAAATGAGCAGTTCTTC
TRBV7-6	TRBD2	TRBJ2-1	-	CASSLVSGGSDEQFF	TGTGCCAGCAGCTTAGTTAGCGGGGGAAGCGATGAGCAGTTCTTC
TRBV7-9	-	TRBJ1-3	-	CASSLDRGGDHSSGNTIYF	TGTGCCAGCAGCTTAGATCGGGGCGGGGACCACAGCTCTGGAAACACCATATATTTT
TRBV4-3	-	TRBJ1-1	many	CASSQDLGGDTEAFF	TGCGCCAGCAGCCAAGATTTGGGGGGAGACACTGAAGCTTTCTTT
TRBV6-2/TRBV6-3	-	TRBJ2-1	once	CASSSVAKRGAQYEQFF	TGTGCCAGCAGTTCGGTCGCAAAAAGGGGTGCCCAATATGAGCAGTTCTTC
TRBV9	TRBD2	TRBJ2-3	-	CASSVSPYSSGTADTQYF	TGTGCCAGCAGCGTCTCCCCTTACTCGAGCGGGACTGCAGATACGCAGTATTTT
TRBV19	TRBD1	TRBJ1-5	-	CASTRTGGLRSNQPQHF	TGTGCCAGTACTCGGACAGGGGGCTTAAGGAGCAATCAGCCCCAGCATTTT
TRBV3-1/TRBV3-2	-	TRBJ2-1	-	CASSQEGSSYNEQFF	TGTGCCAGCAGCCAAGAGGGGAGCTCCTACAATGAGCAGTTCTTC
TRBV15	-	TRBJ1-6	-	CATSRVDSPLHF	TGTGCCACCAGCAGAGTCGATTCACCCCTCCACTTT
TRBV19	-	TRBJ2-7	-	CASSSAVGHYEQYF	TGTGCCAGCTCAAGTGCTGTTGGACACTACGAGCAGTACTTC
TRBV16	-	TRBJ1-2	-	CASSQSGGTYGYTF	TGTGCCAGCAGCCAATCGGGGGGGACCTATGGCTACACCTTC
TRBV5-1	-	TRBJ2-3	-	CASSLDRRETDTQYF	TGCGCCAGCAGCTTGGATCGGCGGGAAACAGATACGCAGTATTTT
TRBV28	TRBD1	TRBJ2-7	-	CASSTWDRGLYEQYF	TGTGCCAGCAGTACCTGGGACAGGGGGCTGTACGAGCAGTACTTC
TRBV7-2	TRBD2	TRBJ2-3	-	CASSLYGGVSTDTQYF	TGTGCCAGCAGCTTATACGGGGGGGTTAGCACAGATACGCAGTATTTT
TRBV29-1	TRBD2	TRBJ2-1	-	CSVGTSGIYEQFF	TGCAGCGTTGGGACTAGCGGGATCTATGAGCAGTTCTTC
TRBV7-8	-	TRBJ1-5	-	CASSQTTGTWNQPQHF	TGTGCCAGCAGCCAAACGACGGGAACGTGGAATCAGCCCCAGCATTTT
TRBV9	TRBD1	TRBJ1-2	-	CASSVESGGIYGYTF	TGTGCCAGCAGCGTAGAATCAGGGGGGATCTATGGCTACACCTTC
TRBV27	TRBD2	TRBJ2-7	-	CASSFAGGRYEQYF	TGTGCCAGCAGTTTTGCGGGGGGACGGTACGAGCAGTACTTC
TRBV27	-	TRBJ2-7	-	CASSLLGGGRSEQYF	TGTGCCAGCAGTTTGTTAGGTGGAGGGAGATCCGAGCAGTACTTC
TRBV28	-	TRBJ2-7	-	CASSLSPRGSYEQYF	TGTGCCAGCAGTTTAAGTCCCAGGGGCTCCTACGAGCAGTACTTC
TRBV4-1	TRBD1	TRBJ2-1	-	CASSPRTGGSYNEQFF	TGCGCCAGCAGCCCGAGGACAGGGGGGTCCTACAATGAGCAGTTCTTC
TRBV7-2	TRBD1	TRBJ1-2	-	CASSWDRGGGYTF	TGTGCCAGCAGTTGGGACAGGGGTGGTGGCTACACCTTC
TRBV7-9	-	TRBJ2-7	-	CASSLLSSHEQYF	TGTGCCAGCAGCCTTCTCTCCTCCCACGAGCAGTACTTC
TRBV28	TRBD1	TRBJ1-6	-	CASSLRGTGSSPLHF	TGTGCCAGCAGTTTACGGGGGACAGGGAGTTCACCCCTCCACTTT